The present entry profiles one T cell receptor beta chain with its context. This record comes from a study of blood T cell repertoires in COVID-19. Across the whole study: COVID-19 samples, acute and convalescent, were from the United States, Italy and Spain. T cells, B-cell-depleted T cells, or PBMCs provided the cDNA or gDNA that served as material.

In the original analysis: Reference gene primer amplification gave estimated nucleated cell counts. Here immunoSEQ multiplex PCR was the method, and the copy in TCRdb shows in-frame clones only, minus some. V, J and clone size are those of that table, while D and trimming were read from the DNA. This repertoire shows about 240,000 clones, over 75% found once; its top ten account for about 2%. Per the germline V gene, CDR1 is SGHNT and CDR2 is YYREEE (reference sequence). Trimming took 4 bases from V and 4 from J; bases not matched to a gene: 6. The CDR3 contains 15 residues. V usage is TRBV5-4 and J usage is TRBJ2-5; 11 bases agree with TRBD1. Input material: peripheral blood. This clonotype originated in a young man who had recovered from COVID-19. This chain's CDR3 is CASSRQGTGGETQYF. DNA of the CDR3: TGTGCCAGCAGCCGACAGGGGACAGGGGGAGAGACCCAGTACTTC.